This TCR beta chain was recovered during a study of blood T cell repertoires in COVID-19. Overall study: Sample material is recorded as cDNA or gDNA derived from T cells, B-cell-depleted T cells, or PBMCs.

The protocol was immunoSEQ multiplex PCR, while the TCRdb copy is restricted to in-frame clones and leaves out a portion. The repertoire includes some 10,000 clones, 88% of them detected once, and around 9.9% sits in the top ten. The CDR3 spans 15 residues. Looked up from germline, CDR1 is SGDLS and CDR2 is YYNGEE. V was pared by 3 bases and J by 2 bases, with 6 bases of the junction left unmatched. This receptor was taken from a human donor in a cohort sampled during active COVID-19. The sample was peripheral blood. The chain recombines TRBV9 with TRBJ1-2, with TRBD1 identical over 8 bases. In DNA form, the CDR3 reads TGTGCCAGCAGCGCGGGACAGGTCGAGAACTATGGCTACACCTTC. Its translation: CASSAGQVENYGYTF.